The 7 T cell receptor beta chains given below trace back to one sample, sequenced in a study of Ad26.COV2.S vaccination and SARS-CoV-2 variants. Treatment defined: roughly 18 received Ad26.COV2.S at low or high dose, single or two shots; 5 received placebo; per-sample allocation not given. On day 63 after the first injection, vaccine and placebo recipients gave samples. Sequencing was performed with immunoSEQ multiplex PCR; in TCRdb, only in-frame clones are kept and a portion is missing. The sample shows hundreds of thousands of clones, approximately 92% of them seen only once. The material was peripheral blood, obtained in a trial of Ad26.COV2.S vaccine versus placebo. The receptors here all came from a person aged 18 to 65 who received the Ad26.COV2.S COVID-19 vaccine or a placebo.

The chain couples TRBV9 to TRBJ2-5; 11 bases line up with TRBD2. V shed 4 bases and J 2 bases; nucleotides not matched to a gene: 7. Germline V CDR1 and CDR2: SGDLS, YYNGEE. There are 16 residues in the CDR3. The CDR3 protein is CASSPGTSGRQETQYF. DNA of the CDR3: TGTGCCAGCAGCCCCGGGACTAGCGGACGGCAAGAGACCCAGTACTTC.

For the CDR3, the DNA is TGTGCCAGCAGTGAAGGAACAGCCTATAATTCACCCCTCCACTTT. It yields the protein CASSEGTAYNSPLHF. The genes are TRBV6-1 and TRBJ1-6, with unresolved D. The germline V and J ends were trimmed by 1 base and 2 bases, with 6 bases remaining between them. Germline V lookup: CDR1 MNHNS, CDR2 SASEGT. The CDR3 is made up of 15 amino acids.

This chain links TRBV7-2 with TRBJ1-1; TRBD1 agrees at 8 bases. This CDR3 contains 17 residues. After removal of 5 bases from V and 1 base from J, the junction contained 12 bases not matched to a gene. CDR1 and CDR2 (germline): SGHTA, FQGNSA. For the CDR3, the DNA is TGTGCCAGCAGCGGAATTGGGTCAGGGGGCTCGAACACTGAAGCTTTCTTT. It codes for CASSGIGSGGSNTEAFF. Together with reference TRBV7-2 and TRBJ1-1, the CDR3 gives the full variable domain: GAGVSQSPSNKVTEKGKDVELRCDPISGHTALYWYRQSLGQGLEFLIYFQGNSAPDKSGLPSDRFSAERTGGSVSTLTIQRTQQEDSAVYLCASSGIGSGGSNTEAFFGQGTRLTVV.

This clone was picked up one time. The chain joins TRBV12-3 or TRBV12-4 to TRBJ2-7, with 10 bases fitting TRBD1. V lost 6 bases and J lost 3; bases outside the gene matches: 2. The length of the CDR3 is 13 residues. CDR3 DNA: TGTGCCAGCAGCCGGACAGGGGGCTACGAGCAGTACTTC. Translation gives CASSRTGGYEQYF.

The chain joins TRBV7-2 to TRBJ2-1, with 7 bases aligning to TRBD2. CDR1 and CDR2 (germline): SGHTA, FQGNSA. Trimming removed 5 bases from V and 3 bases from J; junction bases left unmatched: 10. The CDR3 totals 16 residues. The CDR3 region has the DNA TGTGCCAGCAGCCCTCCCACGACTAGCTACTACAATGAGCAGTTCTTC. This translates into CASSPPTTSYYNEQFF. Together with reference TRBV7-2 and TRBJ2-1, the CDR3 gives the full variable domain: GAGVSQSPSNKVTEKGKDVELRCDPISGHTALYWYRQSLGQGLEFLIYFQGNSAPDKSGLPSDRFSAERTGGSVSTLTIQRTQQEDSAVYLCASSPPTTSYYNEQFFGPGTRLTVL.

CDR3 residues: CASSIGTAQETQYF. CDR3 coding DNA: TGTGCCAGCAGCATTGGGACAGCCCAAGAGACCCAGTACTTC. V is TRBV7-2 and J is TRBJ2-5; 7 nucleotides agree with TRBD1. Germline V CDR1 and CDR2: SGHTA, FQGNSA. The ends lost 5 bases at V and 1 base at J; junction bases unmatched: 4. The CDR3 covers 14 residues. The full variable domain, with the rest looked up from reference TRBV7-2 and TRBJ2-5, is GAGVSQSPSNKVTEKGKDVELRCDPISGHTALYWYRQSLGQGLEFLIYFQGNSAPDKSGLPSDRFSAERTGGSVSTLTIQRTQQEDSAVYLCASSIGTAQETQYFGPGTRLLVL.

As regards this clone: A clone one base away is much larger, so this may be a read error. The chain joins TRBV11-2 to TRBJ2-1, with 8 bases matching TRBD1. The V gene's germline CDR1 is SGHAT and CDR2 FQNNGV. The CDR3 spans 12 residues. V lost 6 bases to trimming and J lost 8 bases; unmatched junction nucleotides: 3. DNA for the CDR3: TGTGCCAGCAGTTCGACAGGGGATGAGCAGTTCTTC. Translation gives CASSSTGDEQFF.